The 26 T cell receptor beta chains below all came from one sample that was sequenced in a study of cytomegalovirus exposure and HLA in healthy donors. Some clones are missing from TCRdb's copy, which holds only in-frame ones; the method was immunoSEQ multiplex PCR. The data show over 150,000 clones, with around nine tenths seen just once and over 9% held by the top ten. The sequencing sample was made of PBMCs. The origin of the receptors is a young woman in good health and CMV-seropositive.

This chain links TRBV29-1 with TRBJ2-1; 10 bases are a match to TRBD1. V lost 7 bases and J lost 0; bases outside the gene matches: 9. CDR3 size: 16 residues. Germline CDR1 is SQVTM and CDR2 is ANQGSEA. Written as DNA, the CDR3 is TGCAGCGCGAATGACAGGGGGCCGAGCTCCTACAATGAGCAGTTCTTC. This codes for CSANDRGPSSYNEQFF.

The chain employs TRBV18 and TRBJ2-3; TRBD1 agrees at 7 bases. The CDR3 is 15 residues long. The germline gives CDR1 KGHSH, CDR2 LQKENI. Unmatched junction bases numbered 6, after V lost 3 bases and J lost 3 bases. CDR3 loop: CASSPNLQGTDTQYF. The CDR3 DNA reads TGTGCCAGCTCACCGAACCTACAGGGGACAGATACGCAGTATTTT.

The chain uses TRBV20-1 and TRBJ2-2; D remains ambiguous. Germline V gene sequence: CDR1 DFQATT, CDR2 SNEGSKA (reference sequence). The CDR3 is 11 amino acids. The V and J ends lost 4 bases and 8 bases respectively, with 8 bases between them. The DNA of the CDR3 is TGCAGTGCTAAGATTAGAGGGGAGCTGTTTTTT. Its protein is CSAKIRGELFF.

The sample holds one count of this clone. The V gene is TRBV19, the J gene TRBJ2-1; TRBD2 aligns across 9 bases. Germline-derived CDR1 and CDR2 are LNHDA and SQIVND (reference sequence). The V gene end was trimmed by 6 bases and the J gene end by 3 bases; junction bases not matched to a gene: 6. This CDR3 spans 15 amino acids. CDR3: CASRTTSGLYNEQFF. The CDR3 DNA reads TGTGCCAGTAGGACGACTAGCGGACTCTACAATGAGCAGTTCTTC.

The chain couples TRBV4-2 to TRBJ2-5; the D gene is possibly TRBD1 (6 bases). Germline V CDR1 and CDR2: LGHNA, YNFKEQ. The CDR3 spans 15 residues. V was cut by 1 base and J by 9 bases, with 18 bases left in between. The CDR3, as DNA: TGTGCCAGCAGCCAAGGAGCGACCCTCCCAGGGGCCCAGTACTTC. The encoded protein is CASSQGATLPGAQYF.

The chain carries TRBV11-2 and TRBJ1-1; 7 bases align to TRBD1. This CDR3 spans 13 amino acids. Losses at the gene ends were 2 bases for V and 8 bases for J; bases not matched to a gene: 5. Germline V CDR1 and CDR2: SGHAT, FQNNGV. This CDR3 is CASSLPGGPEAFF. DNA for the CDR3: TGTGCCAGCAGCTTACCAGGGGGGCCAGAAGCTTTCTTT.

This chain joins TRBV6-5 and TRBJ2-7; TRBD1 matches 8 bases. V was clipped by 5 bases and J by 7 bases; unmatched bases: 13. Per the germline V gene, CDR1 is MNHEY and CDR2 is SVGAGI. The CDR3 covers 15 residues. CDR3 loop: CASSPSSGQGGEQYF. As DNA, the CDR3 is TGTGCCAGCAGTCCCAGTAGTGGACAGGGTGGAGAGCAGTACTTC.

The V call is TRBV7-8, the J call TRBJ2-7, with a weak D call TRBD1 (6 bases). CDR3 length: 14 amino acids. Germline V gene lookup returns CDR1 SGHVS and CDR2 FQNEAQ. Trimming cost V 5 bases and J 5 bases, with 16 bases left between them. The CDR3 spells CASSPSRGLNEQYF. The CDR3 nucleotides read TGTGCCAGCAGCCCATCCAGGGGTTTAAACGAGCAGTACTTC.

A single count supports this clone. The chain links TRBV19 to TRBJ2-7, with 8 bases that match TRBD2. The CDR3 is 14 amino acids. The V and J ends lost 4 bases and 6 bases, in that order; junction bases with no gene match: 8. Germline loops: CDR1 LNHDA, CDR2 SQIVND (reference sequence). The CDR3 sequence is CASSTRLAFTEQYF. The CDR3 region has the DNA TGTGCCAGTAGTACGAGACTAGCGTTTACCGAGCAGTACTTC. Variable domain in full (rest from reference TRBV19 and TRBJ2-7): DGGITQSPKYLFRKEGQNVTLSCEQNLNHDAMYWYRQDPGQGLRLIYYSQIVNDFQKGDIAEGYSVSREKKESFPLTVTSAQKNPTAFYLCASSTRLAFTEQYFGPGTRLTVT.

The chain has TRBV7-8 and TRBJ1-4; D is perhaps TRBD1 (6 bases). Trimming removed 5 bases from V and 7 bases from J, with 17 bases in between. Germline loops: CDR1 SGHVS, CDR2 FQNEAQ. There are 15 residues in the CDR3. The CDR3 sequence is CASSQGTPRGEKLFF. The DNA for the CDR3 is TGTGCCAGCAGCCAGGGGACCCCGAGGGGTGAAAAACTGTTTTTT.

The rearrangement joins TRBV11-3 to TRBJ2-3; 16 positions match TRBD2. The trim removed 2 bases at V and 4 bases at J, leaving 9 bases unmatched. Germline lookup yields CDR1 SGHNT and CDR2 YENEEA. The CDR3 totals 19 residues. CDR3 sequence (DNA): TGTGCCAGCAGCTTACAAGGGACTAGCGGGAGGGCCGGGTCAGATACGCAGTATTTT. It is translated as CASSLQGTSGRAGSDTQYF.

This chain joins TRBV6-1 and TRBJ2-1, with D perhaps TRBD2 (5 bases). The V and J ends lost 5 bases and 4 bases respectively, with 15 bases between them. Germline V gene lookup returns CDR1 MNHNS and CDR2 SASEGT. The CDR3 length is 15 residues. CDR3 residues: CASSLRTSGYNEQFF. The CDR3 DNA follows: TGTGCCAGCAGTTTAAGGACCAGCGGATACAATGAGCAGTTCTTC.

The chain couples TRBV27 to TRBJ1-5; D unclear. The CDR3 spans 15 residues. V was clipped by 1 base and J by 4 bases, with 11 bases between them. Germline-derived CDR1 and CDR2 are MNHEY and SMNVEV (reference sequence). Here the CDR3 reads CASSLLSRTNQPQHF. CDR3 DNA: TGTGCCAGCAGTTTATTGTCCCGGACTAATCAGCCCCAGCATTTT.

V usage is TRBV6-5 and J usage is TRBJ1-2; 7 bases align to TRBD1. The V and J ends lost 2 bases and 7 bases, in that order; junction bases with no gene match: 10. The CDR3 runs to 15 residues. Germline V gene data show CDR1 as MNHEY and CDR2 as SVGAGI. CDR3 residues: CASSYENRGPGGYTF. The DNA for the CDR3 is TGTGCCAGCAGTTACGAAAACAGGGGTCCGGGTGGCTACACCTTC.

The chain links TRBV27 to TRBJ2-7, with 13 bases aligning to TRBD2. Germline V CDR1 and CDR2: MNHEY, SMNVEV (reference sequence). This CDR3 region has 15 residues. V was pared by 4 bases and J by 4 bases, with 4 bases of the junction left unmatched. The CDR3 loop reads CASSSRTSGSYEQYF. The CDR3 DNA reads TGTGCCAGCAGTTCCCGGACTAGCGGGAGTTACGAGCAGTACTTC.

The table lists this clone with a few counts. The gene calls are TRBV6-1 and TRBJ2-7; 7 nucleotides align to TRBD1. The CDR3 extends over 15 amino acids. V trimming: 3 bases; J trimming: 2 bases; junction bases outside the gene matches: 7. CDR1 MNHNS and CDR2 SASEGT come from the germline V gene. The CDR3 bases are TGTGCCAGCAGTGAGTTAACAGGGGTAACCTACGAGCAGTACTTC. This codes for CASSELTGVTYEQYF.

The CDR3 DNA sequence: TGTGCCGGAAAATACAGGGAAGGCAATGACGAGCAGTACTTC. Translation: CAGKYREGNDEQYF. The V and J genes are TRBV30 and TRBJ2-7; a weak D match, TRBD1 (6 bases). There are 14 residues in the CDR3. CDR1 GTSNPN and CDR2 SVGIG come from the germline V gene (reference sequence). Trimming pared 8 bases from V and 5 bases from J, leaving 22 bases between.

This clone occurred once. This chain links TRBV6-1 with TRBJ2-7; TRBD2 aligns across 11 bases. This CDR3 has 15 amino acids. Trimming at V came to 3 bases and at J to 2 bases, leaving 3 bases not matched to a gene. Germline-derived CDR1 and CDR2 are MNHNS and SASEGT. The CDR3 DNA follows: TGTGCCAGCAGTGAGACTAGCGGGGTCACCTACGAGCAGTACTTC. Amino acids: CASSETSGVTYEQYF.

This sequence joins TRBV2 and TRBJ1-5, with 8 nucleotides matching TRBD1. V shed 7 bases and J 6 bases; nucleotides not matched to a gene: 11. CDR1 is SNHLY, CDR2 FYNNEI, per germline. The CDR3 extends over 15 amino acids. The CDR3, as DNA: TGTGCCAGCACTCAGACCCCAGGGGGCAGTCAGCCCCAGCATTTT. Residues: CASTQTPGGSQPQHF.

The CDR3 protein is CASRNPRTEAFF. The DNA for the CDR3 is TGTGCCAGCAGGAACCCCAGGACTGAAGCTTTCTTT. This chain joins TRBV6-5 and TRBJ1-1; no clear D. CDR3 length equals 12 residues. The germline gives CDR1 MNHEY, CDR2 SVGAGI. The V gene lost 6 bases and the J gene lost 5 bases, with 10 bases spanning the gap.

The chain joins TRBV7-6 to TRBJ2-6; 10 bases are shared with TRBD1. Germline V CDR1 and CDR2: SGHVS, FNYEAQ. V lost 1 base, J lost 0 bases, and 3 bases stayed unmatched. The CDR3 loop spans 18 amino acids. CDR3 region: CASSLGGTGASGANVLTF. DNA of the CDR3: TGTGCCAGCAGCTTAGGCGGGACAGGGGCCTCTGGGGCCAACGTCCTGACTTTC.

The rearrangement joins TRBV28 to TRBJ2-7; 10 nucleotides agree with TRBD2. V dropped 6 bases and J dropped 5; count of bases not matched to a gene: 7. The CDR3 length is 14 residues. The germline V gene encodes CDR1 MDHEN and CDR2 SYDVKM. CDR3 amino acids: CASSLAGGFHEQYF. The CDR3 coding sequence is TGTGCCAGCAGCTTAGCGGGAGGTTTCCACGAGCAGTACTTC.

The chain recombines TRBV2 with TRBJ2-7; 13 bases align to TRBD2. Trimming took 6 bases from V and 7 from J; bases not matched to a gene: 6. This CDR3 has 14 amino acids. CDR1 and CDR2 from the germline V gene are SNHLY and FYNNEI. CDR3 in amino acids: CASRLAGGPREQYF. As DNA, the CDR3 is TGTGCCAGCAGACTAGCGGGAGGGCCTCGGGAGCAGTACTTC.

The CDR3 DNA sequence: TGTGCCAGCAGCACCCGGGACAGCCGGGAGACCCAGTACTTC. Translated, it gives CASSTRDSRETQYF. V gene TRBV7-6 combines with J gene TRBJ2-5, with 7 bases that match TRBD1. From germline, CDR1 is SGHVS and CDR2 FNYEAQ. J lost 5 bases, V lost 5 bases, and 8 bases had no gene match. The CDR3 has 14 amino acids.

This clone has only one observation. The sample holds other DNA sequences that translate to the same CDR3. The chain joins TRBV11-2 to TRBJ2-7, with a weak D call TRBD1 (6 bases). Trimming stripped 0 bases from V and 3 bases from J, with 6 bases between. The length of the CDR3 is 13 residues. The germline V gene encodes CDR1 SGHAT and CDR2 FQNNGV. CDR3 in DNA: TGTGCCAGCAGCTTAGACAGGGGCTACGAGCAGTACTTC. Protein: CASSLDRGYEQYF.

The rearrangement uses TRBV7-8 and TRBJ2-7, with 9 positions matching TRBD2. Germline V gene lookup returns CDR1 SGHVS and CDR2 FQNEAQ. This CDR3 has 13 residues. J was trimmed by 6 bases and V by 5 bases; bases with no gene match: 5. The CDR3 is CASSAGLASEQYF. In DNA, the CDR3 is TGTGCCAGCAGCGCGGGACTAGCTTCCGAGCAGTACTTC.